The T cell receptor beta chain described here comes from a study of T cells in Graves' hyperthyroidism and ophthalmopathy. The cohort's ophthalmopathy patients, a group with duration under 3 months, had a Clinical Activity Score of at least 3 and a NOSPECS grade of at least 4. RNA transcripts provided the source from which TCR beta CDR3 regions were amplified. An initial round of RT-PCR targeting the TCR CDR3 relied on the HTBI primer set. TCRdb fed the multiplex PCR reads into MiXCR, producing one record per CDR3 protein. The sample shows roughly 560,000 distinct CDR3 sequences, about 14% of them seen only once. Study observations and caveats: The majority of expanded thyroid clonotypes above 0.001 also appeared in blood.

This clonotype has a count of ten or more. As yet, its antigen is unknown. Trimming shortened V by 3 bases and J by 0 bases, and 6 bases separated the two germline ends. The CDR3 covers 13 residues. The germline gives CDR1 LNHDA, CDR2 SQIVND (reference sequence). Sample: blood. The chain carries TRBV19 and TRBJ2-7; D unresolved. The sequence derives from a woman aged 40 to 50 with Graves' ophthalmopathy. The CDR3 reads CASSILPSYEQYF. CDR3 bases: TGTGCCAGTAGTATTCTTCCCTCCTACGAGCAGTACTTC.